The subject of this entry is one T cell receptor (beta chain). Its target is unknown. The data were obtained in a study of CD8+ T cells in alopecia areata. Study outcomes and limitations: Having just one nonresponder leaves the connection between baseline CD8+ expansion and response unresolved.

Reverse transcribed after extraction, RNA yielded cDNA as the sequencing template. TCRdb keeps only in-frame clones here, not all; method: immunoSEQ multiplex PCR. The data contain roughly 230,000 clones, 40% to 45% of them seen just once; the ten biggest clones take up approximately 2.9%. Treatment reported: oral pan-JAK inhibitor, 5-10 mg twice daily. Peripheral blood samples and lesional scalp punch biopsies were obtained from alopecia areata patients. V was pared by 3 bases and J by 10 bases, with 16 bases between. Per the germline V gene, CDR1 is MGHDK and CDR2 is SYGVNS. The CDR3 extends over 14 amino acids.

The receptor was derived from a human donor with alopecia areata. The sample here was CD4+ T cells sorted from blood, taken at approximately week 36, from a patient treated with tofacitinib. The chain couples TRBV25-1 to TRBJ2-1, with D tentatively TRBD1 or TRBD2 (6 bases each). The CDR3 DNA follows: TGTGCCAGCAGTGACTTAAGGAGGGGGAAGGAGCAGTTCTTC. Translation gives CASSDLRRGKEQFF. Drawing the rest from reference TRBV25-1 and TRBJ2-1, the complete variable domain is EADIYQTPRYLVIGTGKKITLECSQTMGHDKMYWYQQDPGMELHLIHYSYGVNSTEKGDLSSESTVSRIRTEHFPLTLESARPSHTSQYLCASSDLRRGKEQFFGPGTRLTVL.